These T cell receptor beta chains were read from a single sample in a study of cytomegalovirus exposure and HLA in healthy donors. Here immunoSEQ multiplex PCR was the method, and the copy in TCRdb shows in-frame clones only, minus some. Of some 150,000 clones in the sample, 86% are singletons; the top ten hold 20% to 25%. The sequencing sample was made of PBMCs. These TCRs come from a man younger than 35 in good health and CMV-seropositive. CDR3s include the opening cysteine and the closing phenylalanine or tryptophan.

J | V | CDR3
TRBJ1-1 | TRBV12-2 | CASRPSKCFMNTEAFF
TRBJ2-7 | TRBV7-2 | CASSSPGWTSYEQYF
TRBJ2-1 | TRBV6-5 | CASTHTGGTEQFF
TRBJ2-7 | TRBV29-1 | CSVEVLSASYEQYF
TRBJ2-1 | TRBV4-3 | CASSHPGTGNNEQFF
TRBJ1-1 | TRBV4-3 | CASSNRGGRTSTEAFF
TRBJ2-7 | TRBV6-5 | CASSFSGGAYEQYF
TRBJ2-5 | TRBV6-6 | CASSSLERQETQYF
TRBJ1-1 | TRBV6-5 | CASSLDRGAEAFF
TRBJ2-7 | TRBV4-2 | CASSQDLGTRAEQYF
TRBJ1-1 | TRBV19 | CASGRREAFF
TRBJ2-3 | TRBV5-1 | CASSLGTGDGTDTQYF
TRBJ1-2 | TRBV4-3 | CASSQDASGTALNYGYTF
TRBJ1-1 | TRBV4-1 | CASSQDERLNTEAFF
TRBJ2-7 | TRBV2 | CASKQGASYEQYF
TRBJ2-7 | TRBV7-9 | CASSFIRQGMYEQYF
TRBJ2-1 | TRBV10-2 | CASRVAGGSYNEQFF
TRBJ1-1 | TRBV5-4 | CASSFRGGGTEAFF
TRBJ1-6 | TRBV7-8 | CASSPRTNSPLHF
TRBJ1-1 | TRBV9 | CASTAGGTGLNTEAFF
TRBJ2-5 | TRBV9 | CASSAPGRSETQYF
TRBJ1-3 | TRBV27 | CASSFDRGSSGNTIYF
TRBJ2-7 | TRBV6-1 | CASSASQGPSYEQYF
TRBJ2-7 | TRBV7-3 | CASSLLAEQYF
TRBJ1-1 | TRBV5-5 | CASSLAPGQEAFF
TRBJ2-7 | TRBV19 | CASSQLAGSYEQYF
TRBJ2-7 | TRBV19 | CASRGNRVPYEQYF
TRBJ1-1 | TRBV5-6 | CASSPNRGWANTEAFF
TRBJ2-5 | TRBV12-2 | CASFEETQYF
TRBJ2-7 | TRBV29-1 | CSGGQGEREQYF
TRBJ1-6 | TRBV6-1 | CASRGDSSYNSPLHF
TRBJ1-3 | TRBV6-1 | CASSASKTGSGNTIYF
TRBJ2-1 | TRBV7-9 | CASSPRVAGNEQFF
TRBJ1-1 | TRBV19 | CATWGQVRLTEAFF
TRBJ1-1 | TRBV29-1 | CSVVPPPGAAFF
TRBJ2-7 | TRBV27 | CASSPLDRFYEQYF
TRBJ1-2 | TRBV4-3 | CASSLSGTNYGYTF
TRBJ2-1 | TRBV7-2 | CASRLSREQFF
TRBJ2-7 | TRBV7-2 | CASSSKLAGASYEQYF
TRBJ2-7 | TRBV2 | CASRRGGRGYEQYF
TRBJ2-7 | TRBV19 | CASTSGRKGSYEQYF
TRBJ2-6 | TRBV25-1 | CASSEVRDRGSGANVLTF